The 2 T cell receptor beta chains below were found in one sample sequenced in a study of cytomegalovirus exposure and HLA in healthy donors. In the PCR, 60 Vbeta and 13 Jbeta primers were used. Produced via immunoSEQ multiplex PCR; TCRdb's table is partial and in-frame only. Of some 160,000 clones in the sample, less than 90% were seen once. Sequencing was performed on PBMCs. These receptors all stem from a boy younger than 10 in good health and CMV-seronegative.

The V and J genes are TRBV9 and TRBJ2-1; 7 bases match TRBD2. CDR3 length: 17 amino acids. The germline CDR1 and CDR2 sequences are SGDLS and YYNGEE. V was clipped by 4 bases and J by 5 bases; unmatched bases: 15. The CDR3 reads CASSPRIAGRTNNEQFF. In DNA, the CDR3 is TGTGCCAGCAGCCCCAGGATAGCGGGCCGCACCAACAATGAGCAGTTCTTC.

This chain joins TRBV7-9 and TRBJ2-7; D perhaps matches TRBD2 (5 bases). The CDR3 length is 11 residues. Germline V CDR1 and CDR2: SEHNR, FQNEAQ (reference sequence). V lost 5 bases and J lost 5, with 7 bases in between. CDR3 amino acids: CASSAGHEQYF. The CDR3 DNA reads TGTGCCAGCAGCGCGGGTCACGAGCAGTACTTC.